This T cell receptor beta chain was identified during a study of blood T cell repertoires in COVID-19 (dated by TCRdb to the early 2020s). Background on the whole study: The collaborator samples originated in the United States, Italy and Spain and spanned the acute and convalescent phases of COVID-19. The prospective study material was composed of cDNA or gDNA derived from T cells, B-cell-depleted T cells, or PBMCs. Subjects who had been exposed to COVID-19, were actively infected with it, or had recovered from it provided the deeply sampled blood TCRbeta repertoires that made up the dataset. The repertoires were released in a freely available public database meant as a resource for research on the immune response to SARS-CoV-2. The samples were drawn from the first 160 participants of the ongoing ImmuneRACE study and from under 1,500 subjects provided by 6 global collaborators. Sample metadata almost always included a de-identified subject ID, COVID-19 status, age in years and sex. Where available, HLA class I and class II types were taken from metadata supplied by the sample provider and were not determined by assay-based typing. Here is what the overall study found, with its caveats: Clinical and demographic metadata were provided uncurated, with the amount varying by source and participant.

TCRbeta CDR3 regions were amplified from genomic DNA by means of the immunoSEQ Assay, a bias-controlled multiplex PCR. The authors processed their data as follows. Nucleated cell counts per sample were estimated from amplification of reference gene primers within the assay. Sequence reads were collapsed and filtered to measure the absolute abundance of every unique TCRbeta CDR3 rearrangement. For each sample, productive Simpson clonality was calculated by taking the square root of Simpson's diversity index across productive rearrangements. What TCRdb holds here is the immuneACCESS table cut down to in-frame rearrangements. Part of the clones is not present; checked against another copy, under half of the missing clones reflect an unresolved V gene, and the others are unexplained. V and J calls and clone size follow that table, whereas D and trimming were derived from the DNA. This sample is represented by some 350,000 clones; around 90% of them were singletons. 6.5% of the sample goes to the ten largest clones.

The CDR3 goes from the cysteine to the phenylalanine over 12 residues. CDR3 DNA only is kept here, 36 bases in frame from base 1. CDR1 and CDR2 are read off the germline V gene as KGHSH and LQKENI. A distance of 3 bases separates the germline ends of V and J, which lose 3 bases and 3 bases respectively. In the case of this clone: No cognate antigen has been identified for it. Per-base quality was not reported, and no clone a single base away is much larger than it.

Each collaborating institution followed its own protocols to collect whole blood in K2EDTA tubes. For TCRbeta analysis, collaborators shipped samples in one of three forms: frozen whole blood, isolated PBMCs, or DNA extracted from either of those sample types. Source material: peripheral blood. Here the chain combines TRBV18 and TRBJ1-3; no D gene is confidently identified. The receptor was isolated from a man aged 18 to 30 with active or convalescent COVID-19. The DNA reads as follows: TGTGCCAGCTCACCTAATGGAAACACCATATATTTT. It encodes CASSPNGNTIYF.